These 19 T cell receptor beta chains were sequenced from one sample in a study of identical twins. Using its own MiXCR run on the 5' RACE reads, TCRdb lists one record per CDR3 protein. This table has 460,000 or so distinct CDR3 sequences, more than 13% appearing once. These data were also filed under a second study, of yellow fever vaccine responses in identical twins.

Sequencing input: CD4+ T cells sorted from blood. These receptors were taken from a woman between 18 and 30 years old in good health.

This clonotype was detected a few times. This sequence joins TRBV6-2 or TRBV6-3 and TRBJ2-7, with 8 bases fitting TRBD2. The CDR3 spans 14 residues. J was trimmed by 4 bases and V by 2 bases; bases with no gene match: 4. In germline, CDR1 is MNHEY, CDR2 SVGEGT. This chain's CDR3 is CASSYPAGDYEQYF. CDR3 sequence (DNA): TGTGCCAGCAGTTACCCAGCGGGAGATTACGAGCAGTACTTC.

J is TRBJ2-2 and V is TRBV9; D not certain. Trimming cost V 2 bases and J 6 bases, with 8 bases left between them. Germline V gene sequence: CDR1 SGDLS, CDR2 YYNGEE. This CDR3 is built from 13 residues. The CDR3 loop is CASSVTSAGELFF. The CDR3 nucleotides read TGTGCCAGCAGCGTGACGAGTGCCGGGGAGCTGTTTTTT. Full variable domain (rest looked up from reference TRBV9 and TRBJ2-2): DSGVTQTPKHLITATGQRVTLRCSPRSGDLSVYWYQQSLDQGLQFLIQYYNGEERAKGNILERFSAQQFPDLHSELNLSSLELGDSALYFCASSVTSAGELFFGEGSRLTVL.

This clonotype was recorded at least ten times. The CDR3 protein is CASSTISFGEQYF. The CDR3 coding sequence is TGCGCCAGCAGTACCATATCCTTTGGCGAGCAGTACTTC. The chain combines TRBV5-1 with TRBJ2-7, with D unclear. The V gene lost 5 bases and the J gene lost 6 bases, with 15 bases spanning the gap. The germline gives CDR1 SGHRS, CDR2 YFSETQ. This CDR3 is 13 amino acids long. The full variable domain, with the rest looked up from reference TRBV5-1 and TRBJ2-7, is KAGVTQTPRYLIKTRGQQVTLSCSPISGHRSVSWYQQTPGQGLQFLFEYFSETQRNKGNFPGRFSGRQFSNSRSEMNVSTLELGDSALYLCASSTISFGEQYFGPGTRLTVT.

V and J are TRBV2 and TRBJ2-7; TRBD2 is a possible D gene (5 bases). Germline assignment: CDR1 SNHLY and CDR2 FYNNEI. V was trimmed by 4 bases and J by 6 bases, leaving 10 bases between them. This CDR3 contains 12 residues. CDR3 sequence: CASSVSGSEQYF. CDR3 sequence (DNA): TGTGCCAGCAGTGTGAGCGGTAGCGAGCAGTACTTC.

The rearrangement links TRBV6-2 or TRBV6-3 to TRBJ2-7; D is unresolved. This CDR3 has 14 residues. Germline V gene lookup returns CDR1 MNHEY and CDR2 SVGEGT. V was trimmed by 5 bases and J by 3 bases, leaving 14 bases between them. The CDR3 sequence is CASSKPGRSYEQYF. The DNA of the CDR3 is TGTGCCAGCAGTAAACCAGGACGGAGCTACGAGCAGTACTTC.

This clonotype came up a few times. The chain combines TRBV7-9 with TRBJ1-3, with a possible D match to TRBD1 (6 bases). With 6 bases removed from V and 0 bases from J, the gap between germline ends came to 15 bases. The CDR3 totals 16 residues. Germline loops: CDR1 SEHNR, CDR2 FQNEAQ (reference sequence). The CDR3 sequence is CASRTRGDLSGNTIYF. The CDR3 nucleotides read TGTGCCAGCAGGACCAGGGGCGACCTCTCTGGAAACACCATATATTTT.

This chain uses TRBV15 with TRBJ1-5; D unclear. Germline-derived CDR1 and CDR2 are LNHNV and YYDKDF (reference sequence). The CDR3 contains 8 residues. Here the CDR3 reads CSNQPQHF. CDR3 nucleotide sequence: TGTAGCAATCAGCCCCAGCATTTT.

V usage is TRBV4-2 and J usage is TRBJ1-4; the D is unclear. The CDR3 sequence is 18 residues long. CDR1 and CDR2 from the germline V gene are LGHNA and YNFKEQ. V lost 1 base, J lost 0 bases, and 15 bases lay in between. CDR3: CASSQAPLGTATNEKLFF. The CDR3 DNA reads TGTGCCAGCAGCCAAGCACCCCTCGGAACCGCAACTAATGAAAAACTGTTTTTT.

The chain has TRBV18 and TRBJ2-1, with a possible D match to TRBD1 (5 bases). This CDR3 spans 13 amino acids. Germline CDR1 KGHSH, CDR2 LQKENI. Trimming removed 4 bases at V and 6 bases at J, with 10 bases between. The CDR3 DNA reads TGTGCCAGCTCACTCACAAGGGGCAATGAGCAGTTCTTC. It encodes CASSLTRGNEQFF.

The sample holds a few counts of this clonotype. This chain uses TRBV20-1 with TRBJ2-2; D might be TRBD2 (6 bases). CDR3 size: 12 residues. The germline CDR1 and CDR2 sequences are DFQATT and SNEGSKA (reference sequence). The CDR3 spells CRAGGNTGELFF. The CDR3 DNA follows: TGCAGGGCCGGGGGGAACACCGGGGAGCTGTTTTTT.

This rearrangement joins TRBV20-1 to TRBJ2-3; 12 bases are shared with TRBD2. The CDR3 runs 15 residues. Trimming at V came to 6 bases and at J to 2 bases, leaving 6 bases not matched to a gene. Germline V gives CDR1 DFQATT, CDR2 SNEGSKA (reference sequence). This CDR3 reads CSATGLAGYTDTQYF. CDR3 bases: TGCAGTGCAACCGGACTAGCGGGGTACACAGATACGCAGTATTTT.

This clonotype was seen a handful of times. The DNA of the CDR3 is TGTGCCAGCAGTTCCAGCCTGAGTCGAGTCTCCAAAAACATTCAGTACTTC. It translates to CASSSSLSRVSKNIQYF. The J gene is TRBJ2-4, the V gene TRBV6-5; D unresolved. CDR1 and CDR2 from the germline V gene are MNHEY and SVGAGI. Between the trimmed V and J ends, which lost 4 bases and 2 bases, there was a span of 18 bases. The CDR3 extends over 17 amino acids.

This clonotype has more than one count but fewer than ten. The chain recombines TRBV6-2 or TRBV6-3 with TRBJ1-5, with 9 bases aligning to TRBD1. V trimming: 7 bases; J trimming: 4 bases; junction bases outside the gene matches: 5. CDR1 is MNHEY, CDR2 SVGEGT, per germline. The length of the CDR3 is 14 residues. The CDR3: CASNSGTGNQPQHF. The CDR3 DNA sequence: TGTGCCAGCAATTCGGGGACAGGGAATCAGCCCCAGCATTTT.

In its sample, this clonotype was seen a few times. The CDR3 loop reads CASSLGRSLDEQYF. The CDR3 nucleotides are TGTGCCAGCAGCTTAGGGAGGTCGCTCGACGAGCAGTACTTC. The chain uses TRBV7-2 and TRBJ2-7; tentative D call: TRBD2 (5 bases). Trimming left V 1 base short and J 5 bases short, with 12 bases between. Per germline, CDR1 SGHTA and CDR2 FQGNSA. The CDR3 runs 14 residues.

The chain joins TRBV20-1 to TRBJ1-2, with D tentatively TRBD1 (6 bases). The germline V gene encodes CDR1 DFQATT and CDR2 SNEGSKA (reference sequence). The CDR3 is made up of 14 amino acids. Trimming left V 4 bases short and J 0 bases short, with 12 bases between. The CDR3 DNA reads TGCAGTGCTAACGACAGGCCAGCTAACTATGGCTACACCTTC. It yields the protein CSANDRPANYGYTF.

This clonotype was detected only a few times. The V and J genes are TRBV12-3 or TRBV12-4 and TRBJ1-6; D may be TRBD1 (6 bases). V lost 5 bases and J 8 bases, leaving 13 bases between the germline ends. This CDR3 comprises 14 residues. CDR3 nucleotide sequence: TGTGCCAGCAGTGGGGGCGGGATGCATTCACCCCTCCACTTT. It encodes CASSGGGMHSPLHF.

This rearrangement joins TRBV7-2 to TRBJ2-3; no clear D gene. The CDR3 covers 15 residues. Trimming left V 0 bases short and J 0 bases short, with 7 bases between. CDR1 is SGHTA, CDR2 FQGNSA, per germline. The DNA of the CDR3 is TGTGCCAGCAGCTTAGCTCACTCTAGCACAGATACGCAGTATTTT. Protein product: CASSLAHSSTDTQYF.

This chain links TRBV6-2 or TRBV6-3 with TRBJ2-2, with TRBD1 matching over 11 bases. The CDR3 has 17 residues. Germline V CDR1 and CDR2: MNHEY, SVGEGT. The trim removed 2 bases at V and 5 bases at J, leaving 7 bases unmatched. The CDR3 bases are TGTGCCAGCAGTTACCGAAGAGGGACAGGGGGGACCGGGGAGCTGTTTTTT. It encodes CASSYRRGTGGTGELFF.

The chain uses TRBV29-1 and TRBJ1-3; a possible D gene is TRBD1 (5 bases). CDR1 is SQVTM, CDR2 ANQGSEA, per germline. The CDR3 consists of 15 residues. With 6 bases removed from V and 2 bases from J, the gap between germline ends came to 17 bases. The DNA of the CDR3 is TGCAGCGTCCAGAGGGTTGGGGGAGCTGGAAACACCATATATTTT. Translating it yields CSVQRVGGAGNTIYF.